This TCR beta chain is from a study of cytomegalovirus exposure and HLA in healthy donors. Study-wide context: One earlier analysis, a look at about 179 million T cells, found 100 million to 130 million unique TCR beta sequences. General study findings and limits: In a later analysis, specific HLA alleles were associated with under 20,000 TCR beta sequences at a 0.05 false discovery rate. Rare TCR sequences predominated, though certain public TCRs were found in many donors. Later genetic work tied a missense DCLRE1C variant to beta-chain V and J trimming.

Concerning this clone itself: What it binds is unknown.

V lost 5 bases and J lost 2, with 15 bases in between. The CDR3 runs 15 residues. Germline V gives CDR1 SGHTA, CDR2 FQGNSA. The PCR used 60 Vbeta and 13 Jbeta primers. Sequencing used immunoSEQ multiplex PCR; TCRdb keeps in-frame clones, though not all of them. This table has about 43,000 clones, 55% to 75% appearing once. The specimen sequenced was PBMCs. This clonotype was obtained from a man aged 55 to 70 in good health and CMV-seropositive. This rearrangement joins TRBV7-2 to TRBJ1-2; no clear D. CDR3 sequence reads: CASSTYPQTNYGYTF. The CDR3 coding sequence is TGTGCCAGCAGCACATATCCCCAGACAAACTATGGCTACACCTTC.